This TCR beta chain was retrieved from a study of cytomegalovirus exposure and HLA in healthy donors. General study findings and limits: Later analysis found that TCR beta chains associated with HLA were more clonally expanded than other, equally common chains.

On this clone: The antigen is undetermined.

Vbeta (60) and Jbeta (13) primers were used in the PCR. This table comes from immunoSEQ multiplex PCR, and its TCRdb copy is limited to in-frame clones, with some not included. The table shows around 150,000 clones, with around four fifths occurring only once. These donors counted as nominally healthy when sampled, but unrecorded immune exposures were likely. Unmatched junction bases numbered 8, after V lost 6 bases and J lost 6 bases. Germline CDR1 is LNHDA and CDR2 is SQIVND (reference sequence). This CDR3 has 15 amino acids. The sample was PBMCs. The chain is built from TRBV19 and TRBJ2-2, with 9 nucleotides matching TRBD1. The origin of this receptor is a woman aged 18-35 years in good health and CMV-seronegative. The CDR3 DNA reads TGTGCCAGTAGCGGGCACGGGACAGGGTCCGGGGAGCTGTTTTTT. Translation gives CASSGHGTGSGELFF. Variable domain in full (rest from reference TRBV19 and TRBJ2-2): DGGITQSPKYLFRKEGQNVTLSCEQNLNHDAMYWYRQDPGQGLRLIYYSQIVNDFQKGDIAEGYSVSREKKESFPLTVTSAQKNPTAFYLCASSGHGTGSGELFFGEGSRLTVL.